The present T cell receptor beta chain was sequenced within a study of long-term antiretroviral therapy in people with HIV. General study results and limits: Post-ART diversity increased but stayed below transplant donor controls. Samples were collected from about 2003 to 2018 under possibly less effective ART regimens.

CDR3 size: 16 residues. Germline V gene lookup returns CDR1 SSHAT and CDR2 FNYEAQ (reference sequence). Sequencing relied on immunoSEQ assay v3.0, run at survey level. Sequencing was performed with immunoSEQ multiplex PCR; in TCRdb, only in-frame clones are kept and a portion is missing. The table lists roughly 17,000 clones, approximately 95% of them singletons, with about 1.4% in the top ten. This clone is a singleton in its sample. Its antigen is undetermined. Germline is not matched at one junction end, which may reflect a read error. Each donor provided at least one pre-ART PBMC sample and at least two post-ART PBMC samples.

The J gene is TRBJ2-2, the V gene TRBV7-7, with D perhaps assigned TRBD1 or TRBD2 (5 bases each). This sequence originates from a man aged 30 to 45 with HIV. Source: unsorted PBMCs, taken roughly 10 years after starting antiretroviral therapy. In nucleotides, the CDR3 is TGTGCTAGCAGCTCCTCAGAGGGGTATAACACCGGGGAGCTGTTTTTT. Its protein is CASSSSEGYNTGELFF. The full variable domain, with the rest looked up from reference TRBV7-7 and TRBJ2-2, is GAGVSQSPRYKVTKRGQDVTLRCDPISSHATLYWYQQALGQGPEFLTYFNYEAQPDKSGLPSDRFSAERPEGSISTLTIQRTEQRDSAMYRCASSSSEGYNTGELFFGEGSRLTVL.